This T cell receptor beta chain was retrieved from a study of T cell repertoires in cytomegalovirus infection (dated by TCRdb to the late 2010s). About the study as a whole: Peptide stimulations targeted recently identified HLA-C-restricted CMV epitopes, whose presentation resists viral immunomodulation, together with well-studied HLA-B-restricted epitopes. Donor HLA type was relevant to the analysis, as public TCR beta signatures indicated carriage of CMV infection together with the matching HLA type. The paper as a whole reports these results and caveats: The ex vivo response was dominated by HLA-C-restricted CMV-specific TCR beta clonotypes, and the single most frequent clonotype in two of eight donors was supplied by these HLA-C-restricted clonotypes. Carriers of CMV infection plus the relevant HLA type were discriminated by the cumulative frequency of public TCR beta family members in the study cohort and in an independent roughly 370-donor cohort.

Read against the paper, the sample's treatment or condition label means: in vitro stimulation with specific CMV peptide epitopes to enrich CMV-specific T cells. The instrument given in TCRdb is Illumina HiSeq 1500. TCRdb itself trimmed the public reads at Q25 with fastp, ran MiXCR and retained productive beta chains. CDR3 protein duplicates are merged, each entry listing the most common genes and DNA. The sample table shows about 920,000 distinct CDR3 sequences, and approximately 32% are seen once. Under 15% of the sample goes to the ten largest clones. Taken from the germline V gene, the CDR1 and CDR2 loops are SNHLY and FYNNEI. The CDR3 runs 17 residues from the cysteine to the phenylalanine. Only CDR3 DNA remains: 51 bases, in frame from the first base. The germline ends are 17 bases apart after V is trimmed by 6 bases and J by 0 bases. This clonotype was counted a few times. The specificity of this receptor is unknown. Qualities for individual bases were not recorded, and no much larger clone is one base off.

The chain employs TRBV2 and TRBJ2-2, and perhaps TRBD1 as D gene, on 5 matching bases. The source was cultured CD8+ T cells from PBMCs, collected from culture after CMV antigen stimulation. The TCR sequence derives from a human donor in good health (CMV status not recorded). Some clones in this sample may be carry-over from other donors' samples. The CDR3 reads CASRQNVQAANTGELFF. The nucleotides read TGTGCCAGCAGGCAAAATGTACAGGCCGCGAACACCGGGGAGCTGTTTTTT.